The 23 T cell receptor beta chains listed next were all sequenced from one sample in a study of T cells in Graves' hyperthyroidism and ophthalmopathy. The source material, RNA transcripts, was used to amplify TCR beta CDR3 regions. Using the HTBI primer set, a first-round RT-PCR was run on the TCR CDR3. Via MiXCR, TCRdb re-called the multiplex PCR reads, giving one row per CDR3 protein. The sample holds about 400,000 distinct CDR3 sequences; approximately 13% are singletons and the top ten take 9.2%. The specimen was blood. The receptors shown here come from a young woman with Graves' hyperthyroidism.

This clonotype was picked up one time. The chain recombines TRBV6-2 or TRBV6-3 with TRBJ1-4; maybe TRBD1 (5 bases). This CDR3 has 16 amino acids. The V and J ends lost 5 bases and 7 bases respectively, with 20 bases between them. Germline CDR1 reads MNHEY; CDR2 reads SVGEGT. The DNA of the CDR3 is TGTGCCAGCAGTCTCCTTCGGGGGGTAGTTTCTGAAAAACTGTTTTTT. It is translated as CASSLLRGVVSEKLFF.

This clonotype was seen many times. The rearrangement joins TRBV12-3 or TRBV12-4 to TRBJ2-7; tentatively, D is TRBD1 or TRBD2 (5 bases each). Trimming cost V 5 bases and J 5 bases, with 16 bases left between them. This CDR3 region has 14 residues. CDR3 sequence (DNA): TGTGCCAGCAGTCCCGGGACGGAGCCTAACGAGCAGTACTTC. Protein product: CASSPGTEPNEQYF.

In regard to this clonotype: A much larger clone lies one base from this, so it may be a read error. J is TRBJ1-4 and V is TRBV20-1; TRBD1 might be the D (6 bases). CDR3 length equals 15 residues. Germline values: CDR1 DFQATT, CDR2 SNEGSKA (reference sequence). The CDR3 region is CSASGGQAQNENLFF. In DNA form, the CDR3 reads TGCAGTGCTAGTGGGGGGCAGGCCCAAAATGAAAACCTGTTTTTT.

This clonotype came up once. Given a much more abundant clone one base away, this may be a read error. Since no conserved phenylalanine or tryptophan closes the CDR3, a read error is the likely cause. The chain uses TRBV9 and TRBJ1-1; D is perhaps TRBD1 (5 bases). The CDR3 totals 14 residues. CDR1 and CDR2 (germline): SGDLS, YYNGEE. The ends were cut back, 3 bases at V and 3 bases at J, with 12 bases in the middle. CDR3 nucleotide sequence: TGTGCCAGCAGCGGCCGGGACGGTCACACTGAAGCTTTCCTT. Translating it yields CASSGRDGHTEAFL.

This clonotype was seen more than once but under ten times. V and J are TRBV19 and TRBJ1-2; no clear D. This CDR3 contains 12 residues. Germline V CDR1 and CDR2: LNHDA, SQIVND (reference sequence). V was cut by 3 bases and J by 8 bases, with 10 bases left in between. The CDR3 region is CASSIETMGYTF. In DNA, the CDR3 is TGTGCCAGTAGTATTGAGACTATGGGCTACACCTTC.

There are a few counts of this clonotype. This chain's CDR3 is CASSQDHLLAGSGEQYF. The CDR3 bases are TGTGCCAGCAGCCAAGACCACCTACTAGCGGGTAGCGGCGAGCAGTACTTC. This chain joins TRBV4-2 and TRBJ2-7, with 9 positions matching TRBD2. The V segment lost 0 bases and the J segment 6 bases; nucleotides outside the gene matches: 12. Per the germline V gene, CDR1 is LGHNA and CDR2 is YNFKEQ. This CDR3 is 17 amino acids long.

This clonotype showed up many times. CDR3 residues: CASSQRQGRTEAFF. CDR3 in DNA: TGTGCCAGCAGCCAGAGACAGGGTCGGACTGAAGCTTTCTTT. V usage is TRBV3-1 and J usage is TRBJ1-1; TRBD1 matches 7 bases. The V segment lost 3 bases and the J segment 5 bases; nucleotides outside the gene matches: 6. This CDR3 contains 14 residues. CDR1 is LGHDT, CDR2 YNNKEL, per germline (reference sequence).

This clonotype appeared many times. This chain joins TRBV28 and TRBJ2-6, with no clear D. In germline, CDR1 is MDHEN, CDR2 SYDVKM. The CDR3 is 10 residues long. CDR3 sequence (DNA): TGTGGGGCTGGGGCCAACGTCCTGACTTTC. Protein: CGAGANVLTF.

This clonotype showed up just a few times. The genes are TRBV5-4 and TRBJ1-2; D unclear. The CDR3 sequence is 15 residues long. The V end lost 5 bases, the J end lost 3 bases, and 17 bases lay between the germline ends. Germline CDR1 is SGHNT and CDR2 is YYREEE (reference sequence). The CDR3 spells CASSQQRIGDYGYTF. The CDR3 DNA sequence: TGTGCCAGCAGTCAACAGCGTATCGGGGACTATGGCTACACCTTC.

This clonotype was seen at least ten times. CDR3 bases: TGTGCCAGCAGTGTCGGGGACACGGAATCTATTGGAAACACCATATATTTT. It is translated as CASSVGDTESIGNTIYF. The V call is TRBV2, the J call TRBJ1-3; D is possibly TRBD1 (6 bases). CDR3 length: 17 amino acids. Germline values: CDR1 SNHLY, CDR2 FYNNEI. V lost 4 bases, J lost 3 bases, and 19 bases lay in between.

The V gene is TRBV5-5, the J gene TRBJ1-5, with 8 positions matching TRBD1. V lost 8 bases and J lost 6; bases outside the gene matches: 10. CDR3 length: 14 amino acids. Germline V lookup: CDR1 SGHKS, CDR2 YYEKEE (reference sequence). CDR3 DNA: TGTGCCAGGCCCCTCGACAGGGGAGGTCAGCCCCAGCATTTT. Translating it yields CARPLDRGGQPQHF.

This clonotype has a count of ten or more. The chain employs TRBV3-1 and TRBJ1-1; D is unresolved. The CDR3 is 16 amino acids. Trimming shortened V by 0 bases and J by 0 bases, and 11 bases separated the two germline ends. In germline, CDR1 is LGHDT, CDR2 YNNKEL (reference sequence). This CDR3 reads CASSQDGARMNTEAFF. CDR3 coding DNA: TGTGCCAGCAGCCAAGATGGAGCCAGAATGAACACTGAAGCTTTCTTT.

This clonotype was picked up many times. The chain carries TRBV20-1 and TRBJ1-1; TRBD1 is a possible D gene (5 bases). The CDR3 runs 13 residues. Per the germline V gene, CDR1 is DFQATT and CDR2 is SNEGSKA (reference sequence). V was cut by 3 bases and J by 5 bases, with 13 bases left in between. CDR3 sequence reads: CSASGGERTEAFF. The CDR3, as DNA: TGCAGTGCTAGTGGGGGGGAGAGGACTGAAGCTTTCTTT.

This clonotype was counted between two and nine times. This sequence joins TRBV19 and TRBJ1-5; TRBD1 matches 11 bases. Germline V gene sequence: CDR1 LNHDA, CDR2 SQIVND (reference sequence). V was pared by 5 bases and J by 0 bases, with 9 bases of the junction left unmatched. This CDR3 is built from 18 residues. The CDR3 DNA reads TGTGCCAGTAGTGCCCGGGACAGGGGGTCTTATAGCAATCAGCCCCAGCATTTT. Protein: CASSARDRGSYSNQPQHF.

The chain couples TRBV5-1 to TRBJ2-7; TRBD1 matches 7 bases. J lost 7 bases, V lost 7 bases, and 8 bases had no gene match. In germline, CDR1 is SGHRS, CDR2 YFSETQ. The CDR3 has 12 residues. This chain's CDR3 is CASATGQGEQYF. CDR3 DNA: TGCGCCAGCGCGACAGGGCAGGGGGAGCAGTACTTC.

This clonotype has a handful of counts. A read error is possible here, since a much larger clone lies one base away. A read error is likely, as this CDR3 ends without the conserved phenylalanine or tryptophan. The chain's CDR3 is CASSPDRGGGQPQHL. In nucleotides, the CDR3 is TGTGCCAGCAGTCCGGACAGGGGGGGGGGTCAGCCCCAGCATCTT. The chain has TRBV27 and TRBJ1-5, with 10 bases aligning to TRBD1. Looked up from germline, CDR1 is MNHEY and CDR2 is SMNVEV (reference sequence). CDR3 length: 15 amino acids. V was pared by 5 bases and J by 6 bases, with 7 bases of the junction left unmatched.

The table lists this clonotype with many counts. The rearrangement links TRBV5-6 to TRBJ2-7; no clear D. The V end was cut by 0 bases, the J end by 3 bases, with 10 bases between. The CDR3 contains 14 residues. CDR1 is SGHDT, CDR2 YYEEEE, per germline. The CDR3 coding sequence is TGTGCCAGCAGCTTGGCTGGGGAAATCTACGAGCAGTACTTC. It codes for CASSLAGEIYEQYF. Full variable domain (rest looked up from reference TRBV5-6 and TRBJ2-7): DAGVTQSPTHLIKTRGQQVTLRCSPKSGHDTVSWYQQALGQGPQFIFQYYEEEERQRGNFPDRFSGHQFPNYSSELNVNALLLGDSALYLCASSLAGEIYEQYFGPGTRLTVT.

This clonotype was found many times. The CDR3 DNA sequence: TGTGCCAGCAGTGAGACTCAAGATACGCAGTATTTT. Amino acid sequence: CASSETQDTQYF. The chain joins TRBV2 to TRBJ2-3; the D is unclear. Germline V gene sequence: CDR1 SNHLY, CDR2 FYNNEI. The CDR3 has 12 residues. V lost 3 bases, J lost 5 bases, and 6 bases lay in between.

This clonotype was recorded at least ten times. The V and J genes are TRBV19 and TRBJ2-7; 9 bases agree with TRBD1. Per germline, CDR1 LNHDA and CDR2 SQIVND (reference sequence). There are 16 residues in the CDR3. V dropped 1 base and J dropped 4; count of bases not matched to a gene: 8. The CDR3 nucleotides are TGTGCCAGTAGTATAGGCGGAGTGACAGGGGGATACGAGCAGTACTTC. It codes for CASSIGGVTGGYEQYF.

This clonotype has a count of ten or more. The chain employs TRBV24-1 and TRBJ2-7; D gene uncertain. Germline CDR1 KGHDR, CDR2 SFDVKD. CDR3 length equals 13 residues. V lost 9 bases and J 0 bases, leaving 11 bases between the germline ends. The CDR3 DNA reads as TGTGCCACCGCCGCTCCCCACTCCTACGAGCAGTACTTC. It specifies CATAAPHSYEQYF.

The chain has TRBV6-1 and TRBJ1-2; 7 bases align to TRBD1. Germline values: CDR1 MNHNS, CDR2 SASEGT. The CDR3 loop spans 17 amino acids. The V segment lost 6 bases and the J segment 1 base; nucleotides outside the gene matches: 14. In DNA form, the CDR3 reads TGTGCCAGCAGCCCCGAGGTCCAACAGGGGCTTAACTATGGCTACACCTTC. This codes for CASSPEVQQGLNYGYTF.

On this clonotype itself: A much more abundant neighbour one base away suggests this may be a read error. This rearrangement joins TRBV7-9 to TRBJ1-2; perhaps TRBD1 as D (6 bases). CDR1 and CDR2 from the germline V gene are SEHNR and FQNEAQ (reference sequence). This CDR3 spans 14 amino acids. The DNA of the CDR3 is TGTGCCAGCAGCTTGGGCGCCGAAGGGGGTGGCTACGCCTTC. Protein sequence: CASSLGAEGGGYAF.

J is TRBJ2-2 and V is TRBV6-1; the match to TRBD1 covers 11 bases. V lost 6 bases and J lost 6; bases outside the gene matches: 3. The CDR3 runs to 14 residues. The V gene's germline CDR1 is MNHNS and CDR2 SASEGT. The CDR3 coding sequence is TGTGCCAGCAGACGGGACAGGGGGGCCGGGGAGCTGTTTTTT. It specifies CASRRDRGAGELFF.